Listed below are T cell receptor beta chains from one sample, sequenced in a study of neurological immune-mediated disorders. TCRdb ran MiXCR on the 5' RACE reads and lists one entry per CDR3 protein. The sample has roughly 100,000 distinct CDR3 sequences; roughly 4% are singletons. The source material was PBMCs. These receptors were taken from a woman aged 18-29 years with multiple sclerosis. Both conserved end residues are part of each CDR3. The D gene is left open where the match is weak. Where a row states a size, it is once, few, many or the class of an expanded clone; other rows omit it.

v_call	clone_size	d_call	j_call	cdr3_aa	cdr3_nt
TRBV5-1	many	NA	TRBJ2-7	CASSLADGIGYEQYF	TGCGCCAGCAGCTTGGCCGACGGCATCGGCTACGAGCAGTACTTC
TRBV5-1	many	TRBD2	TRBJ2-7	CASAAGRGGLNSYEQYF	TGCGCCTCCGCCGCGGGACGGGGGGGCTTGAACTCCTACGAGCAGTACTTC
TRBV2	many	TRBD2	TRBJ2-3	CASRETGTNLTDTQYF	TGTGCCAGCAGGGAAACCGGGACTAACCTCACAGATACGCAGTATTTT
TRBV29-1	many	NA	TRBJ2-7	CSVDEGAGEQYF	TGCAGCGTTGACGAGGGGGCGGGGGAGCAGTACTTC
TRBV5-1	many	TRBD2	TRBJ2-7	CASSSGGVSYEQYF	TGCGCCAGCAGTAGCGGGGGGGTCTCCTACGAGCAGTACTTC
TRBV7-9	NA	NA	TRBJ1-2	CASSAETLNYGYTF	TGTGCCAGCAGCGCAGAAACTTTAAACTATGGCTACACCTTC
TRBV5-5	many	NA	TRBJ2-7	CASSLEFGARLSYEQYF	TGTGCCAGCAGCTTGGAGTTCGGCGCCCGGCTTTCCTACGAGCAGTACTTC
TRBV27	few	NA	TRBJ2-3	CASRKRAGMSTDTQYF	TGTGCCAGCAGGAAAAGAGCGGGTATGTCCACAGATACGCAGTATTTT
TRBV5-1	many	TRBD1	TRBJ2-7	CASSLRDRGGEQYF	TGCGCCAGCAGCTTGCGGGACAGGGGTGGCGAGCAGTACTTC
TRBV20-1	many	TRBD2	TRBJ2-1	CSATTGLAALNEQFF	TGCAGTGCGACGACGGGACTAGCGGCCCTCAATGAGCAGTTCTTC
TRBV12-3/TRBV12-4	many	TRBD2	TRBJ2-5	CASSLNERGETQYF	TGTGCCAGCAGCCTTAACGAGCGGGGAGAGACCCAGTACTTC
TRBV28	many	TRBD1	TRBJ2-1	CASSSPGQGTDGEQFF	TGTGCCAGCAGTTCACCGGGACAGGGAACGGATGGTGAGCAGTTCTTC
TRBV19	many	TRBD1	TRBJ1-5	CASSDRGFNQPQHF	TGTGCCAGTAGCGACAGGGGTTTCAATCAGCCCCAGCATTTT
TRBV15	many	NA	TRBJ2-7	CATSREFLGGEQYF	TGTGCCACCAGCAGAGAGTTTTTAGGGGGCGAGCAGTACTTC
TRBV29-1	NA	NA	TRBJ2-1	CSVEGNRGFEQFF	TGCAGCGTTGAAGGCAATCGGGGTTTCGAGCAGTTCTTC
TRBV5-6	few	TRBD2	TRBJ2-3	CASSTQTSGGYTDTQYF	TGTGCCAGCAGCACACAGACTAGCGGAGGGTACACAGATACGCAGTATTTT
TRBV28	many	TRBD1	TRBJ2-4	CASNAGDRIDIQYF	TGTGCCAGCAACGCAGGGGACAGGATTGACATTCAGTACTTC